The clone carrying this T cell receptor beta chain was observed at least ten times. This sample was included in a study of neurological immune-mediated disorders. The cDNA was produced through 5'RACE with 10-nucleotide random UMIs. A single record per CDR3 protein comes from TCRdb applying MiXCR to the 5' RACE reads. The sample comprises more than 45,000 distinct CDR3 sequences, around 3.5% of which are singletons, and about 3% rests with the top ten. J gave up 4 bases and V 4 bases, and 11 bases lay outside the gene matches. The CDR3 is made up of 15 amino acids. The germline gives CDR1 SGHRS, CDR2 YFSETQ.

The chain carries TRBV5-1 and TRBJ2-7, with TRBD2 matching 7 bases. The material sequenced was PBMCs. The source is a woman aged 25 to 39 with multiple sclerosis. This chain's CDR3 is CASSLGGASNYEQYF. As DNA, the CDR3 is TGCGCCAGCAGCCTGGGAGGGGCCTCAAATTACGAGCAGTACTTC.